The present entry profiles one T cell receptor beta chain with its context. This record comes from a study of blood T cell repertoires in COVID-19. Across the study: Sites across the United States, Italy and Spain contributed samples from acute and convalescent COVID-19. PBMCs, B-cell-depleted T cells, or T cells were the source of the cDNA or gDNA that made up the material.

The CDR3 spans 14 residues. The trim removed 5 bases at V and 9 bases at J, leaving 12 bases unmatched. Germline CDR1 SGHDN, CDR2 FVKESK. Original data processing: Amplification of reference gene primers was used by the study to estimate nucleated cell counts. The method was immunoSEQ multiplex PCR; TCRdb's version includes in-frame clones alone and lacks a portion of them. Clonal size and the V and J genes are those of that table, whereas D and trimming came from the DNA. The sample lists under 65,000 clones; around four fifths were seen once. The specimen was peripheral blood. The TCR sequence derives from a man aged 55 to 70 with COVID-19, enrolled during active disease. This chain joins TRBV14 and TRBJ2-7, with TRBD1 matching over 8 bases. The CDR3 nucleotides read TGTGCCAGCAGCAAGTCGGGACAGGAGTCGGGGCAGTACTTC. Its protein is CASSKSGQESGQYF.